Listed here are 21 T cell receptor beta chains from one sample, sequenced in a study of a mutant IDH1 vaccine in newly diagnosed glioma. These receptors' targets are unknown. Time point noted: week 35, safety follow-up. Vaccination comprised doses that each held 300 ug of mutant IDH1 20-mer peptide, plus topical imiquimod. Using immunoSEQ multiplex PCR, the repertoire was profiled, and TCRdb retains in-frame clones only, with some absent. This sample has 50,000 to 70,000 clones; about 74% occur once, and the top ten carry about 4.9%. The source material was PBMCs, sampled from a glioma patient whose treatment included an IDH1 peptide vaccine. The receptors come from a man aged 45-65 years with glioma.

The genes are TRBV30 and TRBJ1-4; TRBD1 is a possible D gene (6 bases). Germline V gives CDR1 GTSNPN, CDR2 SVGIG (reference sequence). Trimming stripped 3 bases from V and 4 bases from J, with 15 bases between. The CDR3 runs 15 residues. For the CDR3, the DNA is TGTGCCTGGAGGTTATCGACAGGACGTAATGAAAAACTGTTTTTT. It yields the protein CAWRLSTGRNEKLFF. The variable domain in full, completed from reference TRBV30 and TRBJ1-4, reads SQTIHQWPATLVQPVGSPLSLECTVEGTSNPNLYWYRQAAGRGLQLLFYSVGIGQISSEVPQNLSASRPQDRQFILSSKKLLLSDSGFYLCAWRLSTGRNEKLFFGSGTQLSVL.

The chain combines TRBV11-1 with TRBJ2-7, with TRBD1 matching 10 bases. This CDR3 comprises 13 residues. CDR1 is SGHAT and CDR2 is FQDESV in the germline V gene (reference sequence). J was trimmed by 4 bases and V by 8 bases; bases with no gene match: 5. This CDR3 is CASEDRGRYEQYF. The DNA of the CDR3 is TGTGCCAGCGAAGACAGGGGGCGTTACGAGCAGTACTTC.

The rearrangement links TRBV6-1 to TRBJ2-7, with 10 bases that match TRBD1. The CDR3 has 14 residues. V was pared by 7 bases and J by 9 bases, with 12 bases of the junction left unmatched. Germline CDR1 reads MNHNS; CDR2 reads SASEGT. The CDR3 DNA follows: TGTGCCAGCACCCCGACCGGGACAGGGGATTGGCAGTACTTC. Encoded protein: CASTPTGTGDWQYF.

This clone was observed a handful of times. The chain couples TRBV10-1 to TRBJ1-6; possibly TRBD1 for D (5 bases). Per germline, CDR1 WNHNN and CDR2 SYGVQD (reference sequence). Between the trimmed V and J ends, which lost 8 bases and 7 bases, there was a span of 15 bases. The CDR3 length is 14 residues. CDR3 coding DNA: TGCGCCAGCCCATTGGTGGGGCAGAATTCACCCCTCCACTTT. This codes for CASPLVGQNSPLHF.

CDR3 protein: CAWSPILGETQYF. The CDR3 region has the DNA TGTGCCTGGAGTCCCATCCTGGGAGAGACCCAGTACTTC. This chain joins TRBV30 and TRBJ2-5; D is uncertain. CDR3 length equals 13 residues. Trimming took off 2 bases at V and 4 bases at J, with 11 bases between the two ends. Germline CDR1 is GTSNPN and CDR2 is SVGIG (reference sequence).

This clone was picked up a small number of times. The CDR3 sequence is CASSYTPRVRAFF. As DNA, the CDR3 is TGTGCCAGCAGTTACACTCCAAGGGTTCGCGCTTTCTTT. V and J are TRBV6-5 and TRBJ1-1; no clear D. The CDR3 covers 13 residues. V was trimmed by 2 bases and J by 11 bases, leaving 15 bases between them. Germline values: CDR1 MNHEY, CDR2 SVGAGI.

In DNA, the CDR3 is TGTGCCAGCAGTTACTCGTTCCAGGGGACCTACGAGCAGTACTTC. Its protein is CASSYSFQGTYEQYF. This chain uses TRBV6-5 with TRBJ2-7, with D maybe TRBD1 (6 bases). With 0 bases removed from V and 2 bases from J, the gap between germline ends came to 11 bases. Per the germline V gene, CDR1 is MNHEY and CDR2 is SVGAGI. The CDR3 is 15 residues long.

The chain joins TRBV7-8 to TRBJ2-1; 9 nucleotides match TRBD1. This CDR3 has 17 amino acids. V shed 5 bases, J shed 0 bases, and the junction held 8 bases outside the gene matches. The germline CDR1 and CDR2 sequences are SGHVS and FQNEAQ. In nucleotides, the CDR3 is TGTGCCAGCAGCCCAAGACAGGGGGTGGGCTCCTACAATGAGCAGTTCTTC. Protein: CASSPRQGVGSYNEQFF.

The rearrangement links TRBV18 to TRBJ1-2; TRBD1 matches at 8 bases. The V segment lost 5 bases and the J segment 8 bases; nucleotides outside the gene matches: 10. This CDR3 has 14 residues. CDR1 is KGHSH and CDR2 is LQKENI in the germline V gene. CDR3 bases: TGTGCCAGCTCATCCGGACAGGGCACAAACGGCTACACCTTC. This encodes CASSSGQGTNGYTF.

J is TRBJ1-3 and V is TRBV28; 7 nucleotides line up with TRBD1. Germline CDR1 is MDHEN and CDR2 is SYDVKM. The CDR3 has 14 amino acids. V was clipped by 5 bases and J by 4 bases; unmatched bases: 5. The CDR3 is CASSPGQPGNTIYF. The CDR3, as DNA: TGTGCCAGCAGTCCGGGACAGCCCGGAAACACCATATATTTT.

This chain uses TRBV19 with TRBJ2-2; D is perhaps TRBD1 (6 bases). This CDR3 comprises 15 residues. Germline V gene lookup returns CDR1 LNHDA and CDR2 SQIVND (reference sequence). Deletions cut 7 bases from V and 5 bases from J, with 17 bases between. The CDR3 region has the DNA TGTGCCAGTACGATAACTCCTAGGGGGACCGGGGAGCTGTTTTTT. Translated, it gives CASTITPRGTGELFF.

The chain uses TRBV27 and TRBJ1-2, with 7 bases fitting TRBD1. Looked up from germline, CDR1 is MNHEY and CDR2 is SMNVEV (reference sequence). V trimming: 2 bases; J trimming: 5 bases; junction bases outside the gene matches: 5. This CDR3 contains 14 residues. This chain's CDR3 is CASSLSGQAYGYTF. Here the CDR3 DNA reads TGTGCCAGCAGTTTAAGTGGACAGGCTTATGGCTACACCTTC.

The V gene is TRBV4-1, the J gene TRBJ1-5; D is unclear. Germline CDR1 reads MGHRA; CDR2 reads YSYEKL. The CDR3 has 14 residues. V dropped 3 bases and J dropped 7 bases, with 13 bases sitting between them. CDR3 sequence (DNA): TGCGCCAGCAGCCAGGTCCCTGGCGTACAGCCCCAGCATTTT. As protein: CASSQVPGVQPQHF.

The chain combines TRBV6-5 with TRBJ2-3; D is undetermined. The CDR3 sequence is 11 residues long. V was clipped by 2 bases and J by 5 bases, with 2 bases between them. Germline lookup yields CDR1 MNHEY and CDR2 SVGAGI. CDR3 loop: CASSYGDTQYF. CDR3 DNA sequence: TGTGCCAGCAGTTACGGAGATACGCAGTATTTT.

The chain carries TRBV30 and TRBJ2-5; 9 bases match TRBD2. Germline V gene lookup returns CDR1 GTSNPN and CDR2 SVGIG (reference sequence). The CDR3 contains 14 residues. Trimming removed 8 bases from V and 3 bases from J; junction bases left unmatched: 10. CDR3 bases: TGTGCCACCGTCGGGCCTAGCGGGGAAGAGACCCAGTACTTC. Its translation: CATVGPSGEETQYF.

The CDR3 DNA reads TGTGCCAGTAGTATAGATCTATTGGGGGCAAGTGGCTACACCTTC. Protein sequence: CASSIDLLGASGYTF. The chain carries TRBV19 and TRBJ1-2; possible D gene TRBD1, 6 bases. Germline V CDR1 and CDR2: LNHDA, SQIVND (reference sequence). Trimming removed 0 bases from V and 7 bases from J, with 15 bases in between. This CDR3 has 15 residues.

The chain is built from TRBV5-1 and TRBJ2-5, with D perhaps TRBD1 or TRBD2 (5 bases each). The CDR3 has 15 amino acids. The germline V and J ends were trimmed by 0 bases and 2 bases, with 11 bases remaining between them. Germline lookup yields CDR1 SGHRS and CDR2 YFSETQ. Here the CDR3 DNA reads TGCGCCAGCAGCTTGGTGGGGGACCGACAAGAGACCCAGTACTTC. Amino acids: CASSLVGDRQETQYF.

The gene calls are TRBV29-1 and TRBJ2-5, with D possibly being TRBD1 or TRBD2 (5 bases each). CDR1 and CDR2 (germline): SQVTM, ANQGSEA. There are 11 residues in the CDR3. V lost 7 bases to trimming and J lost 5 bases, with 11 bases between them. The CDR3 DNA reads TGCAGCGCCAGGGAGTGGGAGACCCAGTACTTC. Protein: CSAREWETQYF. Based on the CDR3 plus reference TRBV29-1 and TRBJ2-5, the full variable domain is SAVISQKPSRDICQRGTSLTIQCQVDSQVTMMFWYRQQPGQSLTLIATANQGSEATYESGFVIDKFPISRPNLTFSTLTVSNMSPEDSSIYLCSAREWETQYFGPGTRLLVL.

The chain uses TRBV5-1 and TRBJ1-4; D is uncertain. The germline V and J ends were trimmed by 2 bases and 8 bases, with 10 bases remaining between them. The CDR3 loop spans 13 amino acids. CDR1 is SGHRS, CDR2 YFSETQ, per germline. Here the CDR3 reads CASSLGSSEKLFF. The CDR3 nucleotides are TGCGCCAGCAGCTTAGGTAGTTCGGAAAAACTGTTTTTT.

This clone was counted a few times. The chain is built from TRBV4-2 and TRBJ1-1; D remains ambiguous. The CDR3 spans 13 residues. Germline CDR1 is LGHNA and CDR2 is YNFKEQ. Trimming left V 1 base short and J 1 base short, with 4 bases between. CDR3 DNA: TGTGCCAGCAGCCAAGTAGGGAACACTGAAGCTTTCTTT. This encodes CASSQVGNTEAFF.

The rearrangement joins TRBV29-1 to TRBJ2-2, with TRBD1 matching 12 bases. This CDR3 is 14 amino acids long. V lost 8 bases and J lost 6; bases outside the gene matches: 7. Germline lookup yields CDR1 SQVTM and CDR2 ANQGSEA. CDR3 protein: CSFRDRGLSGELFF. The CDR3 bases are TGCAGCTTCCGGGACAGGGGGCTGTCCGGGGAGCTGTTTTTT.